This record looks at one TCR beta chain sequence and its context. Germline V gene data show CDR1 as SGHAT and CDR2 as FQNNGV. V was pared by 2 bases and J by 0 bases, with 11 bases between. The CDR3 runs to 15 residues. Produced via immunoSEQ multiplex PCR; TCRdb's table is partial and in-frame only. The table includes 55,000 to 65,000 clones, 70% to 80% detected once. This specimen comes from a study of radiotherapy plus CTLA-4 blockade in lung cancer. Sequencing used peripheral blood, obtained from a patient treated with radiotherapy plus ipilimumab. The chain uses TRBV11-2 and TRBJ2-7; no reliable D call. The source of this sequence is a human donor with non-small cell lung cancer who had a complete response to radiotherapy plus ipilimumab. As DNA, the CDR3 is TGTGCCAGCAGCTTAAGCCGGGTAAGCTCCTACGAGCAGTACTTC. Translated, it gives CASSLSRVSSYEQYF.